The 28 T cell receptor beta chains below come from one sample, sequenced in a study of cytomegalovirus exposure and HLA in healthy donors. Here immunoSEQ multiplex PCR was the method, and the copy in TCRdb shows in-frame clones only, minus some. The table shows 80,000 to 100,000 clones, with approximately 91% occurring only once. Sequencing input: PBMCs. The receptors derive from a man in his thirties or forties in good health and CMV-seronegative.

The chain links TRBV4-1 to TRBJ2-1; weak D call: TRBD2 (5 bases). This CDR3 spans 13 amino acids. Germline V gene sequence: CDR1 MGHRA, CDR2 YSYEKL. V gave up 4 bases and J gave up 12 bases, with 16 bases separating them. The CDR3 sequence: CASSPETGMGQFF. The DNA of the CDR3 is TGCGCCAGCAGCCCGGAAACGGGGATGGGGCAGTTCTTC.

V gene TRBV2 combines with J gene TRBJ2-5; TRBD2 matches at 10 bases. Trimming at V came to 8 bases and at J to 5 bases, leaving 17 bases not matched to a gene. Looked up from germline, CDR1 is SNHLY and CDR2 is FYNNEI. The CDR3 loop spans 17 amino acids. The CDR3 is CASPKGGELAGWETQYF. CDR3 nucleotides: TGTGCCAGCCCGAAGGGGGGGGAACTAGCGGGGTGGGAGACCCAGTACTTC.

This clone was counted once. The rearrangement uses TRBV27 and TRBJ1-4; 7 nucleotides match TRBD1. J lost 4 bases, V lost 6 bases, and 8 bases had no gene match. CDR3 length: 15 amino acids. Per the germline V gene, CDR1 is MNHEY and CDR2 is SMNVEV (reference sequence). The CDR3 DNA is TGTGCCAGCAGGTTAACCGGGACAGTTAATGAAAAACTGTTTTTT. Residues: CASRLTGTVNEKLFF.

The CDR3 sequence: CASTPGSGNTEAFF. CDR3 nucleotides: TGTGCCAGCACCCCAGGTTCCGGGAACACTGAAGCTTTCTTT. This chain uses TRBV6-5 with TRBJ1-1; no clear D. Per germline, CDR1 MNHEY and CDR2 SVGAGI. The germline V and J ends were trimmed by 7 bases and 1 base, with 13 bases remaining between them. CDR3 length: 14 residues.

The CDR3 protein is CASSGVYRGETQYF. The CDR3 DNA reads TGCGCCAGCAGTGGGGTTTACAGGGGTGAGACCCAGTACTTC. The chain links TRBV10-2 to TRBJ2-5; 7 positions agree with TRBD1. This CDR3 spans 14 amino acids. V lost 4 bases, J lost 5 bases, and 7 bases stayed unmatched. Germline values: CDR1 WSHSY, CDR2 SAAADI.

The chain combines TRBV7-8 with TRBJ2-3; TRBD1 matches at 8 bases. The germline V gene encodes CDR1 SGHVS and CDR2 FQNEAQ. Trimming took 2 bases from V and 1 from J; bases not matched to a gene: 5. The length of the CDR3 is 16 residues. As DNA, the CDR3 is TGTGCCAGCAGCTTAACCCAGGGGGCCCGCACAGATACGCAGTATTTT. As protein: CASSLTQGARTDTQYF.

V usage is TRBV27 and J usage is TRBJ2-1; 9 nucleotides line up with TRBD1. Germline values: CDR1 MNHEY, CDR2 SMNVEV (reference sequence). The CDR3 is 18 residues long. Germline trimming cut 3 bases from V and 3 bases from J; bases unmatched to any gene: 12. The CDR3 sequence is CASSFALSSDRGYNEQFF. CDR3 in DNA: TGTGCCAGCAGTTTCGCTCTGTCTTCGGACAGGGGCTACAATGAGCAGTTCTTC.

The V and J genes are TRBV28 and TRBJ1-4, with D hard to call. Trimming took off 7 bases at V and 7 bases at J, with 10 bases between the two ends. In germline, CDR1 is MDHEN, CDR2 SYDVKM. This CDR3 is 12 amino acids long. CDR3 sequence reads: CASTGMGEKLFF. The CDR3 nucleotides are TGTGCCAGCACGGGGATGGGTGAAAAACTGTTTTTT.

This CDR3 reads CASSQDTGLLNNEQFF. Written as DNA, the CDR3 is TGCGCCAGCAGCCAAGATACAGGGCTTTTGAACAATGAGCAGTTCTTC. J is TRBJ2-1 and V is TRBV4-1; D might be TRBD1 (6 bases). Germline values: CDR1 MGHRA, CDR2 YSYEKL. V dropped 0 bases and J dropped 5 bases, with 14 bases sitting between them. CDR3 length: 16 amino acids.

This chain uses TRBV14 with TRBJ1-2; the D gene is possibly TRBD1 (5 bases). Per the germline V gene, CDR1 is SGHDN and CDR2 is FVKESK. V was pared by 1 base and J by 2 bases, with 8 bases between. The CDR3 has 14 amino acids. CDR3 DNA sequence: TGTGCCAGCAGCCAAGCGGGACTAAACTATGGCTACACCTTC. Translated: CASSQAGLNYGYTF.

This clone occurred a few times. The V call is TRBV30, the J call TRBJ1-4; D not resolved. CDR3 size: 13 residues. The germline gives CDR1 GTSNPN, CDR2 SVGIG (reference sequence). V lost 4 bases and J 4 bases, leaving 10 bases between the germline ends. In DNA form, the CDR3 reads TGTGCCTGGACCGACAAGAATAATGAAAAACTGTTTTTT. Protein: CAWTDKNNEKLFF.

The V gene is TRBV6-4, the J gene TRBJ1-5, with 9 bases matching TRBD1. The CDR3 consists of 14 residues. V shed 7 bases, J shed 6 bases, and the junction held 7 bases outside the gene matches. The V gene's germline CDR1 is MRHNA and CDR2 SNTAGT. CDR3 bases: TGTGCCAGCACCACAGGGGGCGCAGGTCAGCCCCAGCATTTT. Translation gives CASTTGGAGQPQHF.

This chain links TRBV14 with TRBJ1-1, with D uncertain. The ends were cut back, 2 bases at V and 4 bases at J, with 8 bases in the middle. The germline V gene encodes CDR1 SGHDN and CDR2 FVKESK. The CDR3 is 13 residues long. The CDR3 nucleotides read TGTGCCAGCAGCCAATCGGTCCTCACTGAAGCTTTCTTT. It codes for CASSQSVLTEAFF.

CDR3 coding DNA: TGTGCCAGCAGTTACTCTGGGCAGCTCCCAGCTTTCTTT. This encodes CASSYSGQLPAFF. The J gene is TRBJ1-1, the V gene TRBV6-5; D is unresolved. V lost 0 bases to trimming and J lost 10 bases, with 12 bases between them. In germline, CDR1 is MNHEY, CDR2 SVGAGI. The CDR3 is 13 residues long.

The chain joins TRBV14 to TRBJ1-3; no firm D call. Germline assignment: CDR1 SGHDN and CDR2 FVKESK. CDR3 size: 15 residues. V lost 1 base, J lost 1 base, and 8 bases lay in between. The CDR3 nucleotides read TGTGCCAGCAGCCAAGGCAGGTCATCTGGAAACACCATATATTTT. This sequence encodes CASSQGRSSGNTIYF.

The chain combines TRBV7-9 with TRBJ2-5; D is undetermined. V shed 3 bases and J shed 6 bases, with 11 bases lying between them. Germline CDR1 reads SEHNR; CDR2 reads FQNEAQ (reference sequence). The CDR3 contains 13 residues. The CDR3 protein is CASSFLPQKTQYF. Here the CDR3 DNA reads TGTGCCAGCAGCTTTCTCCCACAGAAGACCCAGTACTTC.

This rearrangement joins TRBV18 to TRBJ1-1, with unresolved D. This CDR3 is built from 13 residues. The V gene lost 6 bases and the J gene lost 1 base, with 9 bases spanning the gap. Germline V gives CDR1 KGHSH, CDR2 LQKENI. The CDR3 region is CASSPGRNTEAFF. CDR3 bases: TGTGCCAGCTCCCCCGGGAGGAACACTGAAGCTTTCTTT.

The V and J genes are TRBV11-2 and TRBJ2-1, with a tentative D call TRBD2 (6 bases). V was clipped by 3 bases and J by 0 bases, with 12 bases between them. Germline V gives CDR1 SGHAT, CDR2 FQNNGV. The CDR3 is 16 residues long. The CDR3 region has the DNA TGTGCCAGCAGCTTTATTCGGGGGAGCTCCTACAATGAGCAGTTCTTC. It codes for CASSFIRGSSYNEQFF.

For this clone: The germline gene is not matched at one end of the junction; a read error may be the cause. The chain carries TRBV7-8 and TRBJ2-7; 11 bases are shared with TRBD2. CDR3 length: 14 amino acids. CDR1 is SGHVS, CDR2 FQNEAQ, per germline. CDR3 sequence: CASSLAGGLYEQYF. CDR3 nucleotide sequence: TGTGCCAGCAGTTTAGCGGGAGGGTTATACGAGCAGTACTTC.

This rearrangement joins TRBV11-2 to TRBJ1-1; the match to TRBD1 covers 9 bases. CDR1 and CDR2 from the germline V gene are SGHAT and FQNNGV. CDR3 length equals 15 residues. J lost 4 bases, V lost 5 bases, and 8 bases had no gene match. The CDR3 loop is CASSLQMTGGTEAFF. For the CDR3, the DNA is TGTGCCAGCAGCCTCCAAATGACAGGGGGCACTGAAGCTTTCTTT.

The chain recombines TRBV6-6 with TRBJ2-7; possible D gene TRBD2, 6 bases. CDR3 size: 15 residues. Germline CDR1 reads MNHNY; CDR2 reads SVGAGI (reference sequence). With 6 bases removed from V and 7 bases from J, the gap between germline ends came to 22 bases. CDR3 sequence: CASSLGAGAGWEQYF. The CDR3 nucleotides read TGTGCCAGCAGCCTAGGGGCAGGTGCGGGATGGGAGCAGTACTTC.

The chain links TRBV2 to TRBJ2-7, with 10 bases identical to TRBD1. Trimming removed 10 bases from V and 3 bases from J; junction bases left unmatched: 6. CDR1 and CDR2 from the germline V gene are SNHLY and FYNNEI. The CDR3 has 13 amino acids. The CDR3 here is CATSTGGYYEQYF. The DNA of the CDR3 is TGTGCCACTTCGACAGGGGGCTACTACGAGCAGTACTTC.

V gene TRBV6-5 combines with J gene TRBJ2-7; TRBD2 matches at 11 bases. J lost 7 bases, V lost 11 bases, and 7 bases had no gene match. The CDR3 extends over 12 amino acids. From germline, CDR1 is MNHEY and CDR2 SVGAGI. The CDR3 nucleotides read TGTGCCGCTAGGACTAGCGGGTTAGAGCAGTACTTC. Translation: CAARTSGLEQYF.

This chain uses TRBV23-1 with TRBJ2-7, with 9 bases matching TRBD1. TRBV23-1 belongs to the ORF category, with a function that is uncertain. CDR3 size: 17 residues. V dropped 7 bases and J dropped 2; count of bases not matched to a gene: 15. CDR3 residues: CASKKKGQGPSPYEQYF. CDR3 DNA: TGCGCCAGCAAGAAGAAGGGACAGGGCCCGTCCCCCTACGAGCAGTACTTC.

V is TRBV7-8 and J is TRBJ1-2, with a possible D match to TRBD1 (5 bases). The V gene's germline CDR1 is SGHVS and CDR2 FQNEAQ. The ends were cut back, 2 bases at V and 2 bases at J, with 18 bases in the middle. The CDR3 is 17 amino acids. The CDR3 loop is CASSLSPGGEWNYGYTF. The CDR3 DNA follows: TGTGCCAGCAGCTTAAGCCCGGGGGGAGAGTGGAACTATGGCTACACCTTC.

The chain employs TRBV18 and TRBJ2-2; TRBD1 matches at 9 bases. Looked up from germline, CDR1 is KGHSH and CDR2 is LQKENI. The CDR3 is 17 residues long. Trimming removed 3 bases from V and 3 bases from J; junction bases left unmatched: 8. CDR3 in amino acids: CASSPRTGVSDTGELFF. CDR3 coding DNA: TGTGCCAGCTCACCCCGGACAGGGGTCTCGGACACCGGGGAGCTGTTTTTT.

V gene TRBV7-9 combines with J gene TRBJ1-2; tentatively, D is TRBD1 (5 bases). There are 14 residues in the CDR3. Per the germline V gene, CDR1 is SEHNR and CDR2 is FQNEAQ (reference sequence). The V gene lost 1 base and the J gene lost 5 bases, with 11 bases spanning the gap. CDR3 DNA sequence: TGTGCCAGCAGCTTAGAGGGGAGGGGTTATGGCTACACCTTC. It is translated as CASSLEGRGYGYTF.

The chain combines TRBV6-5 with TRBJ1-2; D is possibly TRBD1 (6 bases). CDR1 and CDR2 from the germline V gene are MNHEY and SVGAGI. Trimming removed 4 bases from V and 5 bases from J, with 17 bases in between. The CDR3 loop spans 15 amino acids. As DNA, the CDR3 is TGTGCCAGCAGTTCCACAGGGTCCCAACGATATGGCTACACCTTC. As protein: CASSSTGSQRYGYTF.